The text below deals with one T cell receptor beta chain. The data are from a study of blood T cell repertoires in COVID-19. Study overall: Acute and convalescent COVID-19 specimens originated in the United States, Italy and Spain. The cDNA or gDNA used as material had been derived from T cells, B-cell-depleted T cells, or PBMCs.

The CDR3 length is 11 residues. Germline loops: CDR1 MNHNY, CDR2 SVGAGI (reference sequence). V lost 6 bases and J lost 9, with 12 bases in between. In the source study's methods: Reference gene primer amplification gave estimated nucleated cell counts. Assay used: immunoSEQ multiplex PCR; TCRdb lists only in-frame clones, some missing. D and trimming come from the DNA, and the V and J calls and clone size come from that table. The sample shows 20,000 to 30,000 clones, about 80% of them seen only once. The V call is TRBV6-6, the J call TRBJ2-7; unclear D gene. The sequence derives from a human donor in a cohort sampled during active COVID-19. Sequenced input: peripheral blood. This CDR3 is CASSPQLGQYF. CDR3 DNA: TGTGCCAGCAGCCCCCAACTCGGGCAGTACTTC.